This T cell receptor beta chain derives from a study of pediatric ulcerative colitis. The germline V gene has CDR1 MNHNY and CDR2 SVGAGI (reference sequence). V shed 6 bases and J shed 0 bases, with 11 bases lying between them. The CDR3 loop spans 14 amino acids. The repertoire was sequenced with immunoSEQ multiplex PCR; TCRdb's copy has only in-frame clones and lacks some. The data hold tens of thousands of clones, with 86% observed a single time. The specimen sequenced was blood. The chain has TRBV6-6 and TRBJ2-5; D gene uncertain. This clonotype originated in a boy aged 10-17 years with severe ulcerative colitis. This CDR3 is CASRNQINQETQYF. CDR3 DNA sequence: TGTGCCAGCAGAAACCAGATAAACCAAGAGACCCAGTACTTC.